Each of the 5 T cell receptor beta chains below was sequenced from the same sample in a study of T cell responses to AZD1222 COVID-19 vaccine. Measured with immunoSEQ multiplex PCR; TCRdb has only the in-frame clones, and not every one. The sample has around 100,000 clones; 88% are singletons. The source material was peripheral blood, sampled on day 0 of AZD1222 vaccination. Receptors were obtained from an adult in good health.

The chain is built from TRBV11-2 and TRBJ1-2; 8 bases are shared with TRBD1. CDR3 length: 13 residues. The trim removed 5 bases at V and 2 bases at J, leaving 1 base unmatched. Germline assignment: CDR1 SGHAT and CDR2 FQNNGV. CDR3 amino acids: CASSRDRNYGYTF. In DNA form, the CDR3 reads TGTGCCAGCAGCAGGGACAGGAACTATGGCTACACCTTC.

This chain joins TRBV28 and TRBJ1-2; D is perhaps TRBD1 (5 bases). Per germline, CDR1 MDHEN and CDR2 SYDVKM. The CDR3 runs to 16 residues. V was cut by 4 bases and J by 7 bases, with 22 bases left in between. CDR3 bases: TGTGCCAGCAGTTCTGCGGCGGGGCAGGGTTCTAGTGGCTACACCTTC. Its protein is CASSSAAGQGSSGYTF.

The V call is TRBV6-6, the J call TRBJ1-1, with D maybe TRBD1 (5 bases). The CDR3 totals 13 residues. Germline CDR1 reads MNHNY; CDR2 reads SVGAGI (reference sequence). V lost 8 bases, J lost 1 base, and 11 bases lay in between. The CDR3 spells CASESQGNTEAFF. CDR3 nucleotides: TGTGCCAGCGAATCGCAGGGGAACACTGAAGCTTTCTTT.

The CDR3 sequence: CASSLVGQDTDTQYF. The CDR3, as DNA: TGTGCCAGCAGCTTGGTGGGACAGGACACAGATACGCAGTATTTT. V usage is TRBV5-4 and J usage is TRBJ2-3; 8 bases line up with TRBD1. This CDR3 comprises 15 residues. Germline CDR1 and CDR2: SGHNT and YYREEE (reference sequence). Losses at the gene ends were 0 bases for V and 2 bases for J; bases not matched to a gene: 2.

The chain recombines TRBV7-6 with TRBJ2-7; 11 nucleotides line up with TRBD1. The CDR3 totals 17 residues. Germline CDR1 SGHVS, CDR2 FNYEAQ. Trimming at V came to 1 base and at J to 4 bases, leaving 9 bases not matched to a gene. CDR3 sequence (DNA): TGTGCCAGCAGCTTAGGGGAATCCGGGACAGGGGGTTACGAGCAGTACTTC. Protein product: CASSLGESGTGGYEQYF.